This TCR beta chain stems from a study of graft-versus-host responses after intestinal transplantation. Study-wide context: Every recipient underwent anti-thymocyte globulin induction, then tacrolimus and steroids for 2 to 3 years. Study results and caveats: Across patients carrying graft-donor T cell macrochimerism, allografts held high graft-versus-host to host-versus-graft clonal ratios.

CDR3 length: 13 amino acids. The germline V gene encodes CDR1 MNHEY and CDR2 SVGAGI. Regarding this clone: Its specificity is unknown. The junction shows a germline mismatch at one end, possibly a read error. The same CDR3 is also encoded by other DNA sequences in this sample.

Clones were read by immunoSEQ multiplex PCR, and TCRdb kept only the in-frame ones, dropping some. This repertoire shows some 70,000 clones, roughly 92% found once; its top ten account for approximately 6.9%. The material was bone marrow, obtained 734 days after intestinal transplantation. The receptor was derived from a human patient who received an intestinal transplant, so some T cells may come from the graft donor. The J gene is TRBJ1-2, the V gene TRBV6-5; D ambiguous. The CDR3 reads CASSYSGSYGYTF. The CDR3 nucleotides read TGTGCCAGCAGCTACTCGGGATCTTATGGCTACACCTTC.